This is a list of T cell receptor beta chains from one sample in a study of early T cells in non-severe SARS-CoV-2 infection. One entry per CDR3 protein, called by TCRdb with MiXCR from the 5' RACE reads. The data show over 30,000 distinct CDR3 sequences, with 5% seen just once and 11% to 15% held by the top ten. The sample consisted of whole blood. The receptor set was obtained from an adult who was a healthcare worker with PCR-confirmed SARS-CoV-2 infection or an uninfected control (not recorded which). Both conserved end residues are part of each CDR3. Fields, in order: clone size, V gene, J gene, D gene, CDR3 protein, CDR3 DNA. The D gene is left open where the match is weak. Not every row has a clone size; where given, it reads once, few, many or a size class.

many	TRBV18	TRBJ1-2	-	CASSPGDYLWGYTF	TGTGCCAGCTCACCGGGGGACTACCTTTGGGGCTACACCTTC
few	TRBV20-1	TRBJ2-1	-	CSARVNEQFF	TGCAGTGCTAGAGTAAATGAGCAGTTCTTC
few	TRBV7-2	TRBJ1-4	TRBD1	CASSLGQFSTNEKLFF	TGTGCCAGCAGCTTGGGACAGTTCTCAACTAATGAAAAACTGTTTTTT
-	TRBV29-1	TRBJ1-1	-	CSAPTKGHSEAFF	TGCAGCGCGCCCACGAAGGGGCACAGTGAAGCTTTCTTT
few	TRBV20-1	TRBJ2-1	TRBD1	CSAINLDRGRDNEQFF	TGCAGTGCCATTAATTTGGACAGGGGGCGCGACAATGAGCAGTTCTTC
few	TRBV11-2	TRBJ2-7	TRBD2	CASSLGLVSYEQYF	TGTGCCAGCAGCCTGGGACTAGTTTCGTACGAGCAGTACTTC
few	TRBV6-2/TRBV6-3	TRBJ2-4	-	CASSQGRERDIQYF	TGTGCCAGCAGTCAAGGCAGGGAGCGGGACATTCAGTACTTC
many	TRBV20-1	TRBJ1-1	TRBD1	CSARNPGTANTEAFF	TGCAGTGCTAGAAACCCCGGGACAGCGAACACTGAAGCTTTCTTT
few	TRBV5-1	TRBJ1-1	TRBD1	CASSSLGAGQGMNTEAFF	TGCGCCAGCAGCTCATTGGGAGCGGGACAGGGGATGAACACTGAAGCTTTCTTT
few	TRBV14	TRBJ1-2	-	CASSQVEARGGRGYTF	TGTGCCAGCAGCCAAGTTGAGGCTCGCGGGGGAAGGGGCTACACCTTC
many	TRBV7-2	TRBJ2-6	-	CASSSLGANVLTF	TGTGCCAGCAGCTCCCTTGGGGCCAACGTCCTGACTTTC
many	TRBV25-1	TRBJ1-1	-	CASSLDLGAEAFF	TGTGCCAGCAGCCTTGACCTAGGGGCTGAAGCTTTCTTT
many	TRBV20-1	TRBJ2-4	-	CSARDPGGYIQYF	TGCAGTGCTAGAGATCCTGGGGGCTACATTCAGTACTTC
-	TRBV7-9	TRBJ1-6	TRBD1	CASSFGQGGSPLHF	TGTGCCAGCAGCTTCGGACAGGGAGGTTCACCCCTCCACTTT
few	TRBV29-1	TRBJ1-1	-	CSVVRANTEAFF	TGCAGCGTTGTGAGGGCGAACACTGAAGCTTTCTTT
many	TRBV5-1	TRBJ2-3	-	CASSFPARESTDTQYF	TGCGCCAGCAGCTTCCCCGCCAGAGAGAGCACAGATACGCAGTATTTT
-	TRBV7-2	TRBJ2-2	-	CASSPNLSPGELFF	TGTGCCAGCAGTCCGAATTTATCCCCCGGGGAGCTGTTTTTT
many	TRBV12-3/TRBV12-4	TRBJ2-3	-	CASSLHSGPTDTQYF	TGTGCCAGCAGTCTACATTCCGGGCCCACAGATACGCAGTATTTT
many	TRBV9	TRBJ2-5	TRBD2	CASSPTAGGRETQYF	TGTGCCAGCAGCCCAACAGCGGGGGGGCGGGAGACCCAGTACTTC
-	TRBV7-6	TRBJ2-1	-	CASSHLIGSASYNEQFF	TGTGCCAGCAGCCACCTCATTGGGAGTGCATCCTACAATGAGCAGTTCTTC
many	TRBV7-2	TRBJ1-6	-	CASSLVPTGINSPLHF	TGTGCCAGCAGCTTAGTCCCGACAGGAATCAATTCACCCCTCCACTTT
-	TRBV6-2/TRBV6-3	TRBJ2-3	-	CASTPRRGGDTQYF	TGTGCCAGCACCCCCCGGCGGGGTGGGGATACGCAGTATTTT
few	TRBV20-1	TRBJ2-5	TRBD2	CSARDLASGKETQYF	TGCAGTGCTAGAGATCTGGCTAGCGGCAAAGAGACCCAGTACTTC
many	TRBV12-3/TRBV12-4	TRBJ2-3	-	CASRTRLSTDTQYF	TGTGCCAGCAGAACCCGACTAAGCACAGATACGCAGTATTTT
many	TRBV5-1	TRBJ1-3	TRBD1	CASSFSGTGRNTIYF	TGCGCCAGCAGCTTCTCCGGGACAGGGAGAAACACCATATATTTT
many	TRBV7-6	TRBJ2-3	-	CASGGYSTDTQYF	TGTGCCAGCGGCGGATATAGCACAGATACGCAGTATTTT
many	TRBV6-1	TRBJ1-5	-	CASRADWEGGQPQHF	TGTGCCAGCAGAGCAGATTGGGAGGGAGGGCAGCCCCAGCATTTT
-	TRBV29-1	TRBJ2-3	TRBD2	CSVALAATDTQYF	TGCAGCGTCGCACTAGCGGCGACAGATACGCAGTATTTT
few	TRBV2	TRBJ2-5	-	CASISYQETQYF	TGTGCCAGCATCTCGTACCAAGAGACCCAGTACTTC
few	TRBV12-3/TRBV12-4	TRBJ2-1	-	CASSKGGGNEQFF	TGTGCCAGCAGTAAGGGAGGCGGAAACGAGCAGTTCTTC
many	TRBV7-9	TRBJ2-1	TRBD2	CASTLAAASPRDEQFF	TGTGCCAGCACTCTAGCGGCTGCATCCCCCCGGGATGAGCAGTTCTTC
-	TRBV5-4	TRBJ2-3	-	CASSLEGGPLIDTQYF	TGTGCCAGCAGCTTGGAGGGGGGGCCATTGATAGATACGCAGTATTTT
-	TRBV12-3/TRBV12-4	TRBJ1-3	-	CASSLGSTIYF	TGTGCCAGCAGTTTGGGAAGCACCATATATTTT
many	TRBV7-9	TRBJ1-2	TRBD1	CASSQGQGAYHGYTF	TGTGCCAGCAGCCAGGGACAGGGGGCGTATCATGGCTACACCTTC
many	TRBV15	TRBJ2-2	TRBD2	CATSTGGRDTGELFF	TGTGCCACCAGCACGGGGGGGCGTGACACCGGGGAGCTGTTTTTT
many	TRBV14	TRBJ2-3	-	CASSQVGGRMIDTQYF	TGTGCCAGCAGCCAAGTTGGCGGTCGGATGATAGATACGCAGTATTTT
few	TRBV6-2/TRBV6-3	TRBJ2-7	-	CASSSSLYEQYF	TGTGCCAGCAGTTCCTCCTTATACGAGCAGTACTTC
many	TRBV7-6	TRBJ1-2	-	CASSLTGRDYGYTF	TGTGCCAGCAGCTTGACGGGGAGAGACTATGGCTACACCTTC
many	TRBV7-8	TRBJ2-3	-	CASSFGSISSTDTQYF	TGTGCCAGCAGCTTCGGTTCCATCTCTAGCACAGATACGCAGTATTTT
-	TRBV29-1	TRBJ2-6	TRBD1	CSVEGQGTAGANVLIF	TGCAGCGTTGAAGGACAGGGTACAGCTGGGGCCAACGTCCTGATTTTC
few	TRBV12-3/TRBV12-4	TRBJ1-5	-	CASGVRVGSNQPQHF	TGTGCCAGCGGGGTAAGGGTTGGGAGCAATCAGCCCCAGCATTTT